One and the same sample provided the 16 T cell receptor beta chains below, sequenced in a study of blood T cell repertoires in COVID-19. TCRdb keeps only in-frame clones here, not all; method: immunoSEQ multiplex PCR. The sample yields around 190,000 clones, approximately 88% seen once. Sequencing was performed on PBMCs or T cells enriched from blood (not recorded which). These receptors all come from a woman younger than 35 who had recovered from COVID-19.

This chain uses TRBV5-1 with TRBJ2-5; 7 bases align to TRBD2. Germline trimming cut 1 base from V and 3 bases from J; bases unmatched to any gene: 3. This CDR3 is 14 amino acids long. Germline CDR1 reads SGHRS; CDR2 reads YFSETQ. CDR3 sequence: CASSLTGLEETQYF. The CDR3 bases are TGCGCCAGCAGCTTGACAGGACTAGAAGAGACCCAGTACTTC.

The rearrangement joins TRBV12-3 or TRBV12-4 to TRBJ1-6; D perhaps matches TRBD1 (6 bases). The CDR3 has 12 residues. Trimming removed 5 bases from V and 12 bases from J, with 11 bases in between. CDR3 sequence reads: CASSGGVGPLHF. Written as DNA, the CDR3 is TGTGCCAGCAGTGGGGGCGTAGGACCCCTCCACTTT.

The chain links TRBV11-2 to TRBJ2-5; maybe TRBD2 (6 bases). Germline assignment: CDR1 SGHAT and CDR2 FQNNGV. Trimming left V 1 base short and J 4 bases short, with 13 bases between. This CDR3 has 15 residues. CDR3 bases: TGTGCCAGCAGCTTAGGGTCGGGAGAGGGAGAGACCCAGTACTTC. Its protein is CASSLGSGEGETQYF.

Here the CDR3 reads CSVVGGTGGFRYEQYF. CDR3 coding DNA: TGCAGCGTTGTAGGAGGGACAGGGGGCTTTCGTTACGAGCAGTACTTC. The chain uses TRBV29-1 and TRBJ2-7; 12 bases are a match to TRBD1. This CDR3 spans 16 amino acids. With V trimmed by 4 bases and J by 4 bases, 11 bases remained unmatched. The germline gives CDR1 SQVTM, CDR2 ANQGSEA.

This chain's CDR3 is CASRDRGQDEQFF. The CDR3 bases are TGTGCCAGCAGGGACAGGGGGCAGGATGAGCAGTTCTTC. V is TRBV6-6 and J is TRBJ2-1; 11 nucleotides agree with TRBD1. Losses at the gene ends were 6 bases for V and 8 bases for J; bases not matched to a gene: 3. CDR1 and CDR2 from the germline V gene are MNHNY and SVGAGI (reference sequence). The CDR3 is made up of 13 amino acids.

This clone came up once. The J gene is TRBJ1-4, the V gene TRBV18; D remains ambiguous. The V gene's germline CDR1 is KGHSH and CDR2 LQKENI. Trimming took off 3 bases at V and 2 bases at J, with 7 bases between the two ends. The CDR3 has 14 residues. For the CDR3, the DNA is TGTGCCAGCTCACCGGGCATCACTAATGAAAAACTGTTTTTT. Its translation is CASSPGITNEKLFF.

V usage is TRBV6-4 and J usage is TRBJ1-1, with 12 bases aligning to TRBD1. This CDR3 has 16 residues. The V gene's germline CDR1 is MRHNA and CDR2 SNTAGT. With 6 bases clipped from V and 5 bases from J, the junction kept 10 bases outside the gene matches. CDR3 bases: TGTGCCAGCAGACGGGGACAGGGGGCCGGAAAGACTGAAGCTTTCTTT. It specifies CASRRGQGAGKTEAFF.

The rearrangement uses TRBV15 and TRBJ1-3, with D unclear. The CDR3 extends over 14 amino acids. Looked up from germline, CDR1 is LNHNV and CDR2 is YYDKDF (reference sequence). V was cut by 0 bases and J by 4 bases, with 7 bases left in between. Here the CDR3 reads CATSREKLGNTIYF. DNA for the CDR3: TGTGCCACCAGCAGAGAAAAACTCGGAAACACCATATATTTT.

J is TRBJ2-5 and V is TRBV13, with TRBD2 identical over 11 bases. In germline, CDR1 is PRHDT, CDR2 FYEKMQ (reference sequence). CDR3 size: 17 residues. V lost 1 base and J lost 4; bases outside the gene matches: 8. This chain's CDR3 is CASSLDSGGAVGETQYF. The CDR3 DNA follows: TGTGCCAGCAGCTTAGATAGCGGGGGGGCCGTTGGAGAGACCCAGTACTTC.

The chain has TRBV7-2 and TRBJ2-7, with 7 nucleotides matching TRBD2. Germline CDR1 and CDR2: SGHTA and FQGNSA. This CDR3 spans 14 amino acids. V trimming: 1 base; J trimming: 5 bases; junction bases outside the gene matches: 5. The CDR3 DNA is TGTGCCAGCAGCTTAGTGGCGGGAGTGGACGAGCAGTACTTC. It yields the protein CASSLVAGVDEQYF.

V and J are TRBV19 and TRBJ2-5; 11 bases fit TRBD2. Trimming at V came to 6 bases and at J to 1 base, leaving 1 base not matched to a gene. CDR3 length: 14 amino acids. Germline CDR1 reads LNHDA; CDR2 reads SQIVND (reference sequence). As DNA, the CDR3 is TGTGCCAGTAGCGGGACTAGCGGCCAAGAGACCCAGTACTTC. The encoded protein is CASSGTSGQETQYF. The full variable domain, in which reference TRBV19 and TRBJ2-5 provide the parts outside the CDR3, is DGGITQSPKYLFRKEGQNVTLSCEQNLNHDAMYWYRQDPGQGLRLIYYSQIVNDFQKGDIAEGYSVSREKKESFPLTVTSAQKNPTAFYLCASSGTSGQETQYFGPGTRLLVL.

The genes are TRBV2 and TRBJ2-7; 9 nucleotides match TRBD2. Germline CDR1 reads SNHLY; CDR2 reads FYNNEI. The CDR3 totals 17 residues. Trimming removed 2 bases from V and 4 bases from J; junction bases left unmatched: 12. CDR3 coding DNA: TGTGCCAGCAGTGAATTCTTTTTGGGACTAGCTTCGTACGAGCAGTACTTC. This translates into CASSEFFLGLASYEQYF.

J is TRBJ1-2 and V is TRBV28; tentative D call: TRBD1 (5 bases). V was cut by 8 bases and J by 0 bases, with 10 bases left in between. The CDR3 is 13 amino acids. CDR1 is MDHEN, CDR2 SYDVKM, per germline. In nucleotides, the CDR3 is TGTGCCAGCGGGACTGGGGCTAACTATGGCTACACCTTC. Its protein is CASGTGANYGYTF.

The rearrangement links TRBV6-5 to TRBJ2-3; D possibly corresponds to TRBD2 (5 bases). Germline V gene lookup returns CDR1 MNHEY and CDR2 SVGAGI. V was clipped by 5 bases and J by 13 bases, with 16 bases between them. This CDR3 contains 12 residues. CDR3: CASSSLAGLKYF. As DNA, the CDR3 is TGTGCCAGCAGTAGTCTCGCGGGCCTGAAGTATTTT.

The V gene is TRBV18, the J gene TRBJ2-3, with 7 bases aligning to TRBD2. The germline CDR1 and CDR2 sequences are KGHSH and LQKENI. The CDR3 is 15 amino acids. V shed 3 bases and J 4 bases; nucleotides not matched to a gene: 7. The CDR3 DNA reads TGTGCCAGCTCACCGGTAGGGACTAAGCCAGATACGCAGTATTTT. Its translation: CASSPVGTKPDTQYF.

The chain carries TRBV4-1 and TRBJ2-5; D perhaps matches TRBD2 (6 bases). CDR3 length: 13 amino acids. Germline V gene lookup returns CDR1 MGHRA and CDR2 YSYEKL. V shed 4 bases and J shed 4 bases, with 10 bases lying between them. CDR3: CASSRRGRETQYF. In DNA form, the CDR3 reads TGCGCCAGCAGCCGGCGGGGCCGAGAGACCCAGTACTTC.